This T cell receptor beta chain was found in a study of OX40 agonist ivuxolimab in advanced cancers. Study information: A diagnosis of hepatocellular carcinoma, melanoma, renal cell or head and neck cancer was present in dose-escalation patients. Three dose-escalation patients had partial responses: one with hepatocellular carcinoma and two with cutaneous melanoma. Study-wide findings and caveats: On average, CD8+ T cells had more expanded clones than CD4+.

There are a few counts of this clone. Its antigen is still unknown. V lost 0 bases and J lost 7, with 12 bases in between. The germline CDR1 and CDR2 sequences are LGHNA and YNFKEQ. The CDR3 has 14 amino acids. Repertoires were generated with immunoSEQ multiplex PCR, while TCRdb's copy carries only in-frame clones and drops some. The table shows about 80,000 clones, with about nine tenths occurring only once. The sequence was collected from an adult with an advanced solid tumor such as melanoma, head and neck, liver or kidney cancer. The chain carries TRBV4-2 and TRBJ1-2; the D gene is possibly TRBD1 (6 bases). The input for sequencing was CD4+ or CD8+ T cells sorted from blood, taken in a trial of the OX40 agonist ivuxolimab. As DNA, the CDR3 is TGTGCCAGCAGCCAAGATGGGCAGGGGAGTGGCTACACCTTC. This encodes CASSQDGQGSGYTF.